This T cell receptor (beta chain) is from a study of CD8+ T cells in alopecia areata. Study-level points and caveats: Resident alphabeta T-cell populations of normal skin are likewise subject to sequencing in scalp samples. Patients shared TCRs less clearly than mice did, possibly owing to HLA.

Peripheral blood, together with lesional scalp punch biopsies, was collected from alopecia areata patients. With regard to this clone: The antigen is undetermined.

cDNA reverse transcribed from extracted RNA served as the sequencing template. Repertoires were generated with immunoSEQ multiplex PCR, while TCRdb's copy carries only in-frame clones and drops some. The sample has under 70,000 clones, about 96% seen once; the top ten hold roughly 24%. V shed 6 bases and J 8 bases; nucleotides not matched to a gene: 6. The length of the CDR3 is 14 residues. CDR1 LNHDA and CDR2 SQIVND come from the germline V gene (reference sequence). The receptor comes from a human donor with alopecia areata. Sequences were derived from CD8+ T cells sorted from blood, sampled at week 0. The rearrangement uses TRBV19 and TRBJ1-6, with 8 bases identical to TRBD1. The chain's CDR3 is CASSIDRGYSPLHF. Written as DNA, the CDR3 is TGTGCCAGTAGCATCGACAGGGGTTATTCACCCCTCCACTTT.